This note documents a single T cell receptor beta chain sequence. Profiled with immunoSEQ multiplex PCR; TCRdb holds only in-frame clones, not every one. The table lists some 270,000 clones, about four fifths of them singletons. These data belong to a study of blood T cell repertoires in COVID-19. Study overall: In each case, the material was cDNA or gDNA derived from T cells, B-cell-depleted T cells, or PBMCs.

CDR3 length: 13 amino acids. Trimming removed 7 bases from V and 0 bases from J, with 3 bases in between. The germline CDR1 and CDR2 sequences are KGHDR and SFDVKD. The chain employs TRBV24-1 and TRBJ2-6; no clear D. This clonotype originated in a middle-aged woman who had recovered from COVID-19. Sequencing input: peripheral blood. DNA of the CDR3: TGTGCCACCAGCGTCTCTGGGGCCAACGTCCTGACTTTC. Its translation is CATSVSGANVLTF.